The present T cell receptor beta chain was sequenced within a study of CD8 T cells in Susac syndrome. The CDR3 contains 14 residues. V was trimmed by 4 bases and J by 7 bases, leaving 16 bases between them. From germline, CDR1 is MNHEY and CDR2 SVGAGI. Points from the study as a whole: A relatively small number of individuals underwent TCR sequencing and HLA analysis.

Reverse transcription of roughly 0.45 to 1 ug RNA was performed with random hexamers. Each CDR3 protein is one row after TCRdb ran MiXCR on the immunoSEQ multiplex PCR reads. The sample has 180,000 or so distinct CDR3 sequences; roughly 96% are singletons. A note on this clonotype: Its antigen is undetermined.

The sequencing sample was made of CD4+ T cells from PBMCs. The TCR was taken from a human donor in good health. The chain employs TRBV6-5 and TRBJ1-2; D may be TRBD1 (5 bases). The CDR3 DNA reads as TGTGCCAGCAGTTTCCTGGGAGGGGCGAGTGGCTACACCTTC. Translated, it gives CASSFLGGASGYTF.